These 13 T cell receptor beta chains came from one sample sequenced in a study of blood T cell repertoires in COVID-19. The method was immunoSEQ multiplex PCR; TCRdb's version includes in-frame clones alone and lacks a portion of them. This repertoire shows around 200,000 clones, almost 90% found once; its top ten account for 0.6% to 0.8%. The sample was peripheral blood. The receptor set was obtained from a man aged 50 to 59 with acute or convalescent COVID-19.

This rearrangement joins TRBV7-2 to TRBJ1-1; weak D call: TRBD1 (5 bases). CDR1 and CDR2 from the germline V gene are SGHTA and FQGNSA. This CDR3 contains 13 residues. Trimming removed 4 bases at V and 2 bases at J, with 8 bases between. The CDR3 is CASSSQGNTEAFF. CDR3 DNA: TGTGCCAGCAGCTCTCAGGGTAACACTGAAGCTTTCTTT.

The chain links TRBV9 to TRBJ2-7, with 7 bases aligning to TRBD2. Looked up from germline, CDR1 is SGDLS and CDR2 is YYNGEE. The CDR3 has 16 amino acids. V gave up 0 bases and J gave up 0 bases; unmatched junction bases: 6. The CDR3 here is CASSVGVGGSSYEQYF. CDR3 coding DNA: TGTGCCAGCAGCGTAGGGGTCGGCGGGAGCTCCTACGAGCAGTACTTC.

The genes are TRBV3-1 (or the pseudogene TRBV3-2) and TRBJ2-5, with D unclear. V lost 6 bases, J lost 0 bases, and 8 bases lay in between. CDR1 and CDR2 from the germline V gene are LGHDT and YNNKEL (reference sequence). The CDR3 runs 13 residues. The CDR3 sequence: CASSPTYQETQYF. Written as DNA, the CDR3 is TGTGCCAGCAGTCCGACATACCAAGAGACCCAGTACTTC.

The chain employs TRBV6-1 and TRBJ2-3, with D perhaps TRBD1 (6 bases). The V gene lost 4 bases and the J gene lost 4 bases, with 12 bases spanning the gap. Germline V gene lookup returns CDR1 MNHNS and CDR2 SASEGT. The CDR3 covers 14 residues. CDR3 sequence: CASSGAGVSDTQYF. CDR3 in DNA: TGTGCCAGCAGTGGAGCAGGGGTCTCAGATACGCAGTATTTT.

This chain uses TRBV12-5 with TRBJ2-5; D ambiguous. The V and J ends lost 2 bases and 7 bases respectively, with 17 bases between them. The germline V gene encodes CDR1 LGHNT and CDR2 FRNRAP. The CDR3 contains 15 residues. Written as DNA, the CDR3 is TGTGCTAGTGGTTTGAGCCTGGCCCCCACGGGGACCCAGTACTTC. Its translation is CASGLSLAPTGTQYF.

The rearrangement links TRBV5-4 to TRBJ1-1; D remains ambiguous. Per germline, CDR1 SGHNT and CDR2 YYREEE (reference sequence). The ends were cut back, 5 bases at V and 5 bases at J, with 13 bases in the middle. The CDR3 runs 13 residues. CDR3 sequence: CASRNTRMTEAFF. The DNA for the CDR3 is TGTGCCAGCAGAAACACCAGGATGACTGAAGCTTTCTTT.

This clone is a singleton in its sample. The rearrangement links TRBV6-2 or TRBV6-3 to TRBJ2-7, with TRBD1 identical over 9 bases. The CDR3 spans 14 residues. Germline CDR1 and CDR2: MNHEY and SVGEGT. After removal of 5 bases from V and 2 bases from J, the junction contained 4 bases not matched to a gene. The CDR3 spells CASSTGTGTYEQYF. CDR3 DNA sequence: TGTGCCAGCAGTACCGGGACAGGGACCTACGAGCAGTACTTC.

V gene TRBV19 combines with J gene TRBJ2-1, with 8 bases matching TRBD1. The CDR3 is 14 residues long. The germline gives CDR1 LNHDA, CDR2 SQIVND (reference sequence). V gave up 5 bases and J gave up 9 bases; unmatched junction bases: 9. CDR3 DNA: TGTGCCAGTAGTTCGGACAGGGCCACGGCTGAGCAGTTCTTC. Protein product: CASSSDRATAEQFF.

The chain combines TRBV19 with TRBJ1-4; TRBD1 agrees at 9 bases. There are 14 residues in the CDR3. Germline V gene lookup returns CDR1 LNHDA and CDR2 SQIVND (reference sequence). The J segment lost 5 bases and the V segment lost 5 bases, leaving 3 bases of the junction unmatched. The CDR3 reads CASSRTGDNEKLFF. For the CDR3, the DNA is TGTGCCAGTAGTCGGACAGGGGACAATGAAAAACTGTTTTTT. Together with reference TRBV19 and TRBJ1-4, the CDR3 gives the full variable domain: DGGITQSPKYLFRKEGQNVTLSCEQNLNHDAMYWYRQDPGQGLRLIYYSQIVNDFQKGDIAEGYSVSREKKESFPLTVTSAQKNPTAFYLCASSRTGDNEKLFFGSGTQLSVL.

J is TRBJ1-2 and V is TRBV9, with 8 bases that match TRBD1. V trimming: 3 bases; J trimming: 4 bases; junction bases outside the gene matches: 5. The CDR3 length is 14 residues. CDR1 is SGDLS, CDR2 YYNGEE, per germline. CDR3 sequence (DNA): TGTGCCAGCAGCGCAACGACAGGGGCCTATGGCTACACCTTC. This gives the protein CASSATTGAYGYTF. Variable domain in full (rest from reference TRBV9 and TRBJ1-2): DSGVTQTPKHLITATGQRVTLRCSPRSGDLSVYWYQQSLDQGLQFLIQYYNGEERAKGNILERFSAQQFPDLHSELNLSSLELGDSALYFCASSATTGAYGYTFGSGTRLTVV.

The chain couples TRBV28 to TRBJ2-7; D is perhaps TRBD2 (6 bases). This CDR3 spans 14 amino acids. Trimming took off 6 bases at V and 6 bases at J, with 18 bases between the two ends. Germline V CDR1 and CDR2: MDHEN, SYDVKM. The CDR3 sequence: CASSPGQGGGEQYV. CDR3 sequence (DNA): TGTGCCAGCAGCCCGGGTCAGGGAGGTGGCGAGCAGTACGTC.

This clone was detected once. The chain carries TRBV5-1 and TRBJ1-5; possible D gene TRBD1, 5 bases. The CDR3 covers 17 residues. Trimming pared 0 bases from V and 6 bases from J, leaving 19 bases between. Germline assignment: CDR1 SGHRS and CDR2 YFSETQ. The CDR3 region has the DNA TGCGCCAGCAGCTTGGATTATAACAGGCGGATTCGTCAGCCCCAGCATTTT. It translates to CASSLDYNRRIRQPQHF.

The chain links TRBV18 to TRBJ1-5; D ambiguous. V was pared by 4 bases and J by 0 bases, with 7 bases between. This CDR3 has 14 residues. The germline V gene encodes CDR1 KGHSH and CDR2 LQKENI. The CDR3 spells CASSQEYSNQPQHF. CDR3 bases: TGTGCCAGCTCACAGGAGTATAGCAATCAGCCCCAGCATTTT.